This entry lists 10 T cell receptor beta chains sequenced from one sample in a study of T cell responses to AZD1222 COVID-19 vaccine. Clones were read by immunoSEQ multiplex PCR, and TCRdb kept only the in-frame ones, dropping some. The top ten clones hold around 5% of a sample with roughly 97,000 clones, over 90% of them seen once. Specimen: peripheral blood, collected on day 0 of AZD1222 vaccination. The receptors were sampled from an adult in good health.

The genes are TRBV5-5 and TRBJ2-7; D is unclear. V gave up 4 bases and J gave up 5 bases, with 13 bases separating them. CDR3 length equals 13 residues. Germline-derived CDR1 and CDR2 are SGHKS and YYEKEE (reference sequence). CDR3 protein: CASSPIGLNEQYF. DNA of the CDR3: TGTGCCAGCAGCCCAATTGGGTTGAACGAGCAGTACTTC.

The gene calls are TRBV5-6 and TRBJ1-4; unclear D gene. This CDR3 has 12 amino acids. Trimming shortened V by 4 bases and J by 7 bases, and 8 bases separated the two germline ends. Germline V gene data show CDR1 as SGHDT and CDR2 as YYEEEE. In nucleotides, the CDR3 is TGTGCCAGCAGCCTACTGAGTGAAAAACTGTTTTTT. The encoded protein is CASSLLSEKLFF.

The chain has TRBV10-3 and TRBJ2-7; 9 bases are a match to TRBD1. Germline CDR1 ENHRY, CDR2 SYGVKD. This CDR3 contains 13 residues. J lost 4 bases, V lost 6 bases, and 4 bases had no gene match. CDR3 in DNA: TGTGCCATCAGGGGACAGGGTAGATACGAGCAGTACTTC. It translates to CAIRGQGRYEQYF.

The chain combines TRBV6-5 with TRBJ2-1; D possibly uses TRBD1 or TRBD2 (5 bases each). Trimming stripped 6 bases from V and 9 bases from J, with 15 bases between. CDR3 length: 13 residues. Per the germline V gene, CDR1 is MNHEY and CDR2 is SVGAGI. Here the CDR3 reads CASRFRDAREQFF. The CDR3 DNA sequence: TGTGCCAGCAGATTCCGGGACGCCCGTGAGCAGTTCTTC.

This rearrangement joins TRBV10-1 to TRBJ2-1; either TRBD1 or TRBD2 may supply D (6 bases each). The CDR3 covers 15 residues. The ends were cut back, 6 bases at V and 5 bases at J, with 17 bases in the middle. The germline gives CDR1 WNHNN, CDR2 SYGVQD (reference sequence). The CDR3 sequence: CASSPWGAKDNEQFF. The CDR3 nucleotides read TGCGCCAGCAGCCCTTGGGGGGCGAAGGACAATGAGCAGTTCTTC.

The CDR3 sequence: CASSYIAGGPHNEQFF. For the CDR3, the DNA is TGTGCCAGCAGCTACATAGCGGGAGGACCCCACAATGAGCAGTTCTTC. The chain couples TRBV11-3 to TRBJ2-1, with 10 bases that match TRBD2. This CDR3 region has 16 residues. The germline V gene encodes CDR1 SGHNT and CDR2 YENEEA. V lost 4 bases, J lost 5 bases, and 8 bases stayed unmatched.

CDR3 residues: CAWSMFAEAFF. The DNA of the CDR3 is TGTGCCTGGAGTATGTTCGCTGAAGCTTTCTTT. The chain recombines TRBV30 with TRBJ1-1; D gene unclear. Germline V gene data show CDR1 as GTSNPN and CDR2 as SVGIG (reference sequence). V lost 2 bases to trimming and J lost 6 bases, with 7 bases between them. CDR3 size: 11 residues.

The CDR3 DNA reads as TGTGCCAGAAGCTTTAGGGGTAATAGCAATCAGCCCCAGCATTTT. Translated: CARSFRGNSNQPQHF. The J gene is TRBJ1-5, the V gene TRBV5-3, with a weak D call TRBD1 (5 bases). TRBV5-3 is an open reading frame whose function is uncertain. The ends were cut back, 2 bases at V and 0 bases at J, with 9 bases in the middle. CDR3 size: 15 residues.

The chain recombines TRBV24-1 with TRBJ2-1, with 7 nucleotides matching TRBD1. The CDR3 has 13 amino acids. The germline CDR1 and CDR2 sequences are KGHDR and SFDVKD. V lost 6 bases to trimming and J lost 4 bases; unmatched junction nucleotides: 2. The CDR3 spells CATSPTGYNEQFF. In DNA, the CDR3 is TGTGCCACCAGTCCGACAGGGTACAATGAGCAGTTCTTC.

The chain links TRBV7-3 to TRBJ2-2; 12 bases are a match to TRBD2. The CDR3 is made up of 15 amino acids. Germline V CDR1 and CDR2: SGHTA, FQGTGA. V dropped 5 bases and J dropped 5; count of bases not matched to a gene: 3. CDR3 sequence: CASSILAGGTGELFF. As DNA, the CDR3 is TGTGCCAGCAGCATACTAGCGGGAGGAACCGGGGAGCTGTTTTTT. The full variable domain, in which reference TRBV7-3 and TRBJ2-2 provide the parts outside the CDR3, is GAGVSQTPSNKVTEKGKYVELRCDPISGHTALYWYRQSLGQGPEFLIYFQGTGAADDSGLPNDRFFAVRPEGSVSTLKIQRTERGDSAVYLCASSILAGGTGELFFGEGSRLTVL.